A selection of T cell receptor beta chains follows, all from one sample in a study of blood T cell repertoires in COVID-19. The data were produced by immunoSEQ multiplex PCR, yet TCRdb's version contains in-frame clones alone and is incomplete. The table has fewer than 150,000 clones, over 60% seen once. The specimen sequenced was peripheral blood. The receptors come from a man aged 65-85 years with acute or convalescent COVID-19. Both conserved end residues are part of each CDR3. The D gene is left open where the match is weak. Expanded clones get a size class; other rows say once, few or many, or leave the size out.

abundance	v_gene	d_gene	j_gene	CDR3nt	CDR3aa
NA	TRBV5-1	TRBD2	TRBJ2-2	TGCGCCAGCAGCCCAGAGCTTATAGCGGGGGGGCTCACCGGGGAGCTGTTTTTT	CASSPELIAGGLTGELFF
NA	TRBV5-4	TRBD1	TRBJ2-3	TGTGCCAGCAGCTTGGTAGTAGGACAGGGTCGCGATACGCAGTATTTT	CASSLVVGQGRDTQYF
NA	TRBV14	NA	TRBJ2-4	TGTGCCAGCAGCCAAGGGGCCGTAGCCAAAAACATTCAGTACTTC	CASSQGAVAKNIQYF
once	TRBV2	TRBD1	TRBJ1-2	TGTGCCAGCATTCTAGACAGGGAAGATGGCTACACCTTC	CASILDREDGYTF
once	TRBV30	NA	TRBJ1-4	TGTGCCTGGAGTAGAGGGCAGGGAGGAGAAAAACTGTTTTTT	CAWSRGQGGEKLFF
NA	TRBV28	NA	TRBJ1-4	TGTGCCAGCAGTTTATTAGGGACACCAGATGAAAAACTGTTTTTT	CASSLLGTPDEKLFF
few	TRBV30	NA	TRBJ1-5	TGTGCCTGGAGAACACCGGAGGCCCAGCATTTT	CAWRTPEAQHF
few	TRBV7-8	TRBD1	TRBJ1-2	TGTGCCAGCAGCTTAGCGTTGGGACAGGGGGCCCGCGGCTATGGCTACACCTTC	CASSLALGQGARGYGYTF
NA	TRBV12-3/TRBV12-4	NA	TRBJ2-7	TGTGCCAGCTCGTATGGGAGCTCCTACGAGCAGTACTTC	CASSYGSSYEQYF
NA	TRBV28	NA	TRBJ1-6	TGTGCCAGCAGTCCCCCGACGGGGGGGTATAATTCACCCCTCCACTTT	CASSPPTGGYNSPLHF
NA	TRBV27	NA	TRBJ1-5	TGTGCCAGCAGTTTCGGACAGAAGACTCAGCCCCAGCATTTT	CASSFGQKTQPQHF
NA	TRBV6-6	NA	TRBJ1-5	TGTGCCAGCAGTTACTCGAGTCTTCCTAACCAGCCCCAGCATTTT	CASSYSSLPNQPQHF
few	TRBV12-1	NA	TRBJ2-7	TGTGCCAGCAGCTTGGATCCTGGGGGGGACCCATCCTCCTACGAGCAGTACTTC	CASSLDPGGDPSSYEQYF
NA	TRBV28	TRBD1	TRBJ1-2	TGTGCCAGCAGCCTGGGACAGAACTATGGCTACACCTTC	CASSLGQNYGYTF
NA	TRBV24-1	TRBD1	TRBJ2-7	TGTGCCACCGAAATCAGAACAGGGGGCACCTACGAGCAGTACTTC	CATEIRTGGTYEQYF
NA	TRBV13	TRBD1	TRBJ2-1	TGTGCCAGCAGAAGACAGGGTTCGAAAAATGAGCAGTTCTTC	CASRRQGSKNEQFF
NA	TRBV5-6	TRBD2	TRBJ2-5	TGTGCCAGCAGCTCCTGGACTAGCGGGGGGTTCAAAGAGACCCAGTACTTC	CASSSWTSGGFKETQYF
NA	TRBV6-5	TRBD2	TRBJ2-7	TGTGCCAGCAGTTACGGGGGGGTTACTTTCGAGCAGTACTTC	CASSYGGVTFEQYF
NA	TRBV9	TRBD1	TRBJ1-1	TGTGCCAGCAGCGCAGGGGGCGCCCCGAACACTGAAGCTTTCTTT	CASSAGGAPNTEAFF
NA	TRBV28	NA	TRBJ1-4	TGTGCCAGCACCTTTGGGGGGGAGGGTAATGAAAAACTGTTTTTT	CASTFGGEGNEKLFF
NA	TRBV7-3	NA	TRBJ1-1	TGTGCCAGCAGCCCGGGATGGAACACTGAAGCTTTCTTT	CASSPGWNTEAFF
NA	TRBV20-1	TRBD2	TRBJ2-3	TGCAGTGCTAGTCAGGCTAGCGGGAGGGCCATTCCCTTTCCAGATACGCAGTATTTT	CSASQASGRAIPFPDTQYF
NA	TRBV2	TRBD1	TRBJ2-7	TGTGCCAGCAGTGATAGGACAGGGGAGGACGAGCAGTACTTC	CASSDRTGEDEQYF
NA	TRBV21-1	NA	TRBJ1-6	TGTGCCAGCATAAAGGACAGGGGTTGTTCACCCCTCCACTTT	CASIKDRGCSPLHF
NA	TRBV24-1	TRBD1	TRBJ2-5	TGTGCCACACAGCTCGGGACAGGGGGGGACCAGTACTTC	CATQLGTGGDQYF
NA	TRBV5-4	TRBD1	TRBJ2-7	TGTGCCAGCAGCCAGACAGGGGGAGCGTACGAGCAGTACTTC	CASSQTGGAYEQYF
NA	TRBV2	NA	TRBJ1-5	TGTGCCAGCAGTGAAGGGAGGGGGGGCCCCAATCAGCCCCAGCATTTT	CASSEGRGGPNQPQHF